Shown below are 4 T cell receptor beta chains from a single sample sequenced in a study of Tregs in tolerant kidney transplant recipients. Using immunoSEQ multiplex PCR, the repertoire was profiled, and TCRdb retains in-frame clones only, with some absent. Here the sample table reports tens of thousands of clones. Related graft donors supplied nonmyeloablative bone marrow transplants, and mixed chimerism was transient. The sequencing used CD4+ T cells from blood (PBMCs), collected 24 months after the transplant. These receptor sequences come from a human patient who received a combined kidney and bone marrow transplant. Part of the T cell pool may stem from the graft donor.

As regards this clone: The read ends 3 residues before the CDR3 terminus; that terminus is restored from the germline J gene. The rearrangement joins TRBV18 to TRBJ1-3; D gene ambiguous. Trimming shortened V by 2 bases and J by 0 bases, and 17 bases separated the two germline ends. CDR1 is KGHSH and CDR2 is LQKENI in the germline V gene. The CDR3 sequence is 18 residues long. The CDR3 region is CASSPSALSYNSGNTIYF. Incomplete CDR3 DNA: TGTGCCAGCTCACCAAGCGCTCTGAGCTACAACTCTGGAAACACC.

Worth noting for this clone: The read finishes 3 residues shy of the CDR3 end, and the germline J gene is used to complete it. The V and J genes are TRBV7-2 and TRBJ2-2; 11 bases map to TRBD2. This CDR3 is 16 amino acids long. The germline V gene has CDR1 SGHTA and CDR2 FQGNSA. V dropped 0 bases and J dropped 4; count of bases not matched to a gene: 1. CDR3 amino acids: CASSLASGRATGELFF. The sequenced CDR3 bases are TGTGCCAGCAGCTTAGCTAGCGGGAGGGCCACCGGGGAG.

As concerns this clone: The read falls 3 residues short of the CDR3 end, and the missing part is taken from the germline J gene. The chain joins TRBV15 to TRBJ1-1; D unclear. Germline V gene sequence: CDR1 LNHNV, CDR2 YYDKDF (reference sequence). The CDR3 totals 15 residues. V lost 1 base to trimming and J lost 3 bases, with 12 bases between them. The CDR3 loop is CATSRARGWDTEAFF. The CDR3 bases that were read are TGTGCCACCAGCAGAGCCCGGGGTTGGGACACTGAA.

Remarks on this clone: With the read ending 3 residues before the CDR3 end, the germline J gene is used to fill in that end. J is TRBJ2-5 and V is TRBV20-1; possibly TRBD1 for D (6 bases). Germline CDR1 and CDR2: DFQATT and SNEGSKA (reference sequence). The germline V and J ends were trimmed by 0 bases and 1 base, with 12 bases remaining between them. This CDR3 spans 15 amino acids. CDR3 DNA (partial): TGCAGTGCTAGAGATCGGCCAGGGGCCCAAGAGACC. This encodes CSARDRPGAQET. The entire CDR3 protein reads CSARDRPGAQETQYF.